This entry is about one T cell receptor beta chain. Antigen unknown. All participating donors were Caucasian adults from Nashville, Tennessee. There are 16 residues in the CDR3. Germline V gene sequence: CDR1 KGHSH, CDR2 LQKENI. V shed 2 bases and J 0 bases; nucleotides not matched to a gene: 6. This sample was included in a study of shared clonotypes between healthy human individuals. Study results and caveats: Represented genetic and exposure-history diversity was restricted by having few donors.

The run depth of the assay was deep. Several immunoSEQ plates held equal portions of the genomic DNA taken from each subset. TCRdb keeps only in-frame clones here, not all; method: immunoSEQ multiplex PCR. Of roughly 2,300,000 clones listed, about 90% were seen once; the top ten hold 0.37%. The chain joins TRBV18 to TRBJ2-7, with 8 bases fitting TRBD1. What was sequenced was naive CD4+ T cells from PBMCs. Subset described: CD45RA+ positively selected. The receptor was isolated from a man aged 18 to 30 in good health. Some clones in this sample may be carry-over from other donors' samples. CDR3 loop: CASSPTLTGGSYEQYF. As DNA, the CDR3 is TGTGCCAGCTCACCAACGCTAACAGGGGGCTCCTACGAGCAGTACTTC.